The rows below give T cell receptor beta chains drawn from one sample of a study of spatial heterogeneity in lung cancer. TCRdb reprocessed the 5' RACE reads with MiXCR, giving one entry per CDR3 protein. The sample carries over a thousand distinct CDR3 sequences, over 35% recorded once. The sample in question was normal lung tissue next to the tumor, obtained at surgery. All receptors derive from a male donor with early-stage non-small cell lung cancer. Each CDR3 is given with its conserved first and last residue. D genes are given only for firm matches. Only part of the rows carry a size: once, few, many, or a class if the clone is expanded.

>TRBJ1-2|TRBV6-1|large|TRBD1
CASSERTGAYYGYTF
TGTGCCAGCAGTGAGAGGACAGGGGCTTATTATGGCTACACCTTC
>TRBJ2-7|TRBV5-1|.|.
CASSGPGDEQYF
TGCGCCAGCAGCGGGCCAGGCGACGAGCAGTACTTC
>TRBJ1-1|TRBV7-9|.|.
CASSTQGITEAFF
TGTGCCAGCAGCACGCAGGGTATCACTGAAGCTTTCTTT
>TRBJ2-3|TRBV9|.|.
CASTSPVAPDTQYF
TGTGCCAGCACCTCACCGGTCGCCCCAGATACGCAGTATTTT
>TRBJ1-6|TRBV12-3/TRBV12-4|few|.
CASSLFPKGSSYNSPLHF
TGTGCCAGCAGTTTGTTCCCTAAGGGCAGCTCCTATAATTCACCCCTCCACTTT
>TRBJ2-1|TRBV4-1|few|TRBD2
CASSPIGAIAGGYNEQFF
TGCGCCAGCAGCCCCATCGGGGCTATAGCGGGGGGGTACAATGAGCAGTTCTTC
>TRBJ2-3|TRBV5-1|.|.
CASSAEQGPDTQYF
TGCGCCAGCAGCGCAGAACAGGGACCAGATACGCAGTATTTT
>TRBJ2-7|TRBV10-3|.|.
CAMWAGPPSYEQYF
TGTGCCATGTGGGCAGGACCACCCTCCTACGAGCAGTACTTC
>TRBJ2-7|TRBV28|.|TRBD1
CASTIDRVRHEQYF
TGTGCCAGCACCATCGACAGGGTGAGGCACGAGCAGTACTTC
>TRBJ1-1|TRBV4-1|large|.
CASSQGQYTEAFF
TGCGCCAGCAGCCAAGGACAGTACACTGAAGCTTTCTTT
>TRBJ2-5|TRBV9|few|TRBD2
CASSVGGGPQETQYF
TGTGCCAGCAGCGTTGGGGGGGGTCCCCAAGAGACCCAGTACTTC
>TRBJ2-2|TRBV5-5|.|.
CASSYREPGTGELFF
TGTGCCAGCAGCTACAGGGAGCCGGGCACCGGGGAGCTGTTTTTT
>TRBJ2-7|TRBV28|few|TRBD1
CASSLRPRGQSYEQYF
TGTGCCAGCAGTTTAAGACCCAGGGGGCAGAGCTACGAGCAGTACTTC
>TRBJ1-4|TRBV6-5|.|.
CASKVREVNEKLFF
TGTGCCAGCAAAGTCAGGGAGGTGAATGAAAAACTGTTTTTT
>TRBJ2-1|TRBV2|.|TRBD1
CASSARQGTTTNRGEQFF
TGTGCCAGCAGTGCCAGACAGGGTACAACAACCAATCGGGGTGAGCAGTTCTTC
>TRBJ2-7|TRBV14|.|.
CASSQSGAAYEQYF
TGTGCCAGCAGCCAATCAGGGGCGGCCTACGAGCAGTACTTC
>TRBJ2-1|TRBV12-3/TRBV12-4|.|.
CASSPQNEQFF
TGTGCCAGCAGTCCCCAAAATGAGCAGTTCTTC
>TRBJ1-1|TRBV18|.|TRBD1
CASSPDREVEAFF
TGTGCCAGCTCACCCGACAGGGAGGTTGAAGCTTTCTTT
>TRBJ1-3|TRBV5-5|medium-sized|.
CASRSSENTIYF
TGTGCCAGCCGTTCCTCTGAAAACACCATATATTTT
>TRBJ2-5|TRBV29-1|.|.
CSVEKETQYF
TGCAGCGTGGAGAAAGAGACCCAGTACTTC
>TRBJ1-4|TRBV7-2|.|.
CASSIFGEKLFF
TGTGCCAGCAGTATTTTTGGGGAAAAACTGTTTTTT
>TRBJ2-7|TRBV7-3|large|.
CASSLSSSYEQYF
TGTGCCAGCAGCTTAAGTAGCTCCTACGAGCAGTACTTC
>TRBJ2-7|TRBV7-2|.|.
CASSSRTGGYEQYF
TGTGCCAGCAGCTCTAGGACTGGGGGTTACGAGCAGTACTTC
>TRBJ2-3|TRBV3-1|.|.
CASSQMAGARDTQYF
TGTGCCAGCAGCCAGATGGCGGGGGCCAGAGATACGCAGTATTTT
>TRBJ1-2|TRBV11-3|large|.
CASSFGFGYTF
TGTGCCAGCAGCTTCGGTTTTGGCTACACCTTC
>TRBJ1-1|TRBV27|.|TRBD1
CASRIQGAVGTEAFF
TGTGCCAGCAGGATACAGGGGGCCGTGGGGACTGAAGCTTTCTTT
>TRBJ1-6|TRBV7-9|few|.
CASSYGGHNSPLHF
TGTGCCAGCAGCTATGGCGGCCATAATTCACCCCTCCACTTT
>TRBJ2-7|TRBV4-2|.|TRBD1
CASSHGQGAQYEQYF
TGTGCCAGCAGCCACGGACAGGGGGCGCAGTACGAGCAGTACTTC
>TRBJ1-1|TRBV12-3/TRBV12-4|.|.
CASSVSTGEAFF
TGTGCCAGCAGTGTCTCGACAGGTGAAGCTTTCTTT
>TRBJ2-2|TRBV11-1|.|TRBD1
CATIPGQSNTGELFF
TGTGCCACCATTCCGGGACAGTCGAACACCGGGGAGCTGTTTTTT
>TRBJ1-4|TRBV9|.|TRBD1
CASSLPTGGNEKLFF
TGTGCCAGCAGCTTACCGACAGGGGGAAATGAAAAACTGTTTTTT
>TRBJ1-5|TRBV2|few|.
CASSVQGLNQPQHF
TGTGCCAGCAGTGTACAGGGTCTCAATCAGCCCCAGCATTTT
>TRBJ2-5|TRBV9|large|.
CASSSRGKGEETQYF
TGTGCCAGCTCTTCCAGGGGCAAGGGAGAGGAGACCCAGTACTTC
>TRBJ2-5|TRBV4-2|.|.
CASSQDYGETQYF
TGTGCCAGCAGCCAAGACTACGGGGAGACCCAGTACTTC
>TRBJ1-1|TRBV12-5|.|.
CASGLELRTAEAFF
TGTGCTAGTGGTTTGGAACTAAGGACAGCGGAAGCTTTCTTT
>TRBJ2-5|TRBV27|.|TRBD1
CASSSDRAEETQYF
TGTGCCAGCAGTTCAGACAGGGCGGAAGAGACCCAGTACTTC
>TRBJ2-7|TRBV6-1|.|.
CATNQAYEQYF
TGTGCCACCAACCAGGCCTACGAGCAGTACTTC
>TRBJ1-2|TRBV7-2|.|.
CASSTRTAAVDYTF
TGTGCCAGCAGCACCCGGACAGCCGCCGTGGACTACACCTTC
>TRBJ2-7|TRBV7-2|.|TRBD2
CASTPRSSSGNSYEQYF
TGTGCCAGCACCCCTCGATCGTCTAGCGGTAATTCCTACGAGCAGTACTTC
>TRBJ1-1|TRBV12-3/TRBV12-4|.|.
CASSSRRGGVNTEAFF
TGTGCCAGCAGCTCTCGAAGGGGAGGGGTGAACACTGAAGCTTTCTTT
>TRBJ1-3|TRBV7-9|large|TRBD1
CASSSFSHRGSGNTIYF
TGTGCCAGCAGCTCTTTCTCTCACAGGGGATCTGGAAACACCATATATTTT
>TRBJ2-5|TRBV27|medium-sized|TRBD1
CASSPGDSYQETQYF
TGTGCCAGCAGTCCCGGGGACAGCTATCAAGAGACCCAGTACTTC
>TRBJ1-5|TRBV2|hyperexpanded|.
CASSDREERDQPQHF
TGTGCCAGCAGTGACAGGGAGGAAAGGGATCAGCCCCAGCATTTT
>TRBJ1-6|TRBV29-1|.|.
CSVRRDSNSPLHF
TGCAGCGTTCGCAGGGACTCTAATTCACCCCTCCACTTT
>TRBJ2-4|TRBV7-7|.|.
CVGYWGYF
TGTGTCGGCTACTGGGGGTACTTC
>TRBJ1-6|TRBV3-1|few|.
CASSQDESYNSPLHF
TGTGCCAGCAGCCAAGATGAATCCTATAATTCACCCCTCCACTTT
>TRBJ1-6|TRBV5-1|.|.
CASSFASTSSPLHF
TGCGCCAGCAGCTTTGCCAGCACGAGTTCACCCCTCCACTTT
>TRBJ2-3|TRBV10-2|large|.
CASSATGGVTDTQYF
TGCGCCAGCAGTGCGACGGGGGGCGTGACAGATACGCAGTATTTT
>TRBJ1-1|TRBV29-1|large|TRBD1
CSAIGTGDTEAFF
TGCAGCGCAATAGGGACAGGGGACACTGAAGCTTTCTTT
>TRBJ2-1|TRBV3-1|medium-sized|.
CASSSTGYNEQFF
TGTGCCAGCAGCTCCACAGGGTACAATGAGCAGTTCTTC